This record looks at one T cell receptor beta chain sequence and its context. This sample stems from a study of control samples from healthy donors and cancer patients. The ends were cut back, 9 bases at V and 10 bases at J, with 18 bases in the middle. The CDR3 contains 12 residues. From germline, CDR1 is MNHEY and CDR2 SVGAGI. The repertoire was sequenced with immunoSEQ multiplex PCR; TCRdb's copy has only in-frame clones and lacks some. The listing contains some 180,000 clones. V gene TRBV6-5 combines with J gene TRBJ1-1; D ambiguous. Sequences were obtained from blood. The receptor was derived from a woman aged 25 to 39 in good health. CDR3 sequence reads: CARRPLIGRAFF. As DNA, the CDR3 is TGTGCCAGAAGGCCTTTGATAGGTCGAGCTTTCTTT.